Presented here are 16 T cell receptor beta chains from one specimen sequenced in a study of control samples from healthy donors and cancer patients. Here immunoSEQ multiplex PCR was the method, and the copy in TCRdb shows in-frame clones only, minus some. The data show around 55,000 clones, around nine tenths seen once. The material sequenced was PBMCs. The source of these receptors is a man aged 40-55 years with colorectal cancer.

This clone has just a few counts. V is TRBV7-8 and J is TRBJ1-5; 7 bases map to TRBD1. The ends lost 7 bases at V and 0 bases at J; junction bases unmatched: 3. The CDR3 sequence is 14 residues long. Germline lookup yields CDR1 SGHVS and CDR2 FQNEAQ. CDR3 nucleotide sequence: TGTGCCAGCACCGACAGGGTTAGCAATCAGCCCCAGCATTTT. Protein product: CASTDRVSNQPQHF.

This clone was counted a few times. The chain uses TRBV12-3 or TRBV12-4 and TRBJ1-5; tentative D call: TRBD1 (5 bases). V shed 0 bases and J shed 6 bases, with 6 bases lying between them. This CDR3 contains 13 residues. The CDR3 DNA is TGTGCCAGCAGTTTAGCCGGGACTCAGCCCCAGCATTTT. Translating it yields CASSLAGTQPQHF.

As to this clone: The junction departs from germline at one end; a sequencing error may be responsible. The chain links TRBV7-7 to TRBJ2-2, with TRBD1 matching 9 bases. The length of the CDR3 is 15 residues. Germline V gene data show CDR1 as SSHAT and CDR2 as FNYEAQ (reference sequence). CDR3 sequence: CASSPTQGAAGELFF. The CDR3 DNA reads TGTGCTAGCAGCCCTACACAGGGGGCAGCCGGGGAGCTGTTTTTT.

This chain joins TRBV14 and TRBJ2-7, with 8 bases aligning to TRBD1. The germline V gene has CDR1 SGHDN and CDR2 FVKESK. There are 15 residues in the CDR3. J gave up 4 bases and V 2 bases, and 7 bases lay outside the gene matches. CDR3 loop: CASSQHRTGWYEQYF. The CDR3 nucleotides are TGTGCCAGCAGCCAACACAGGACAGGGTGGTACGAGCAGTACTTC.

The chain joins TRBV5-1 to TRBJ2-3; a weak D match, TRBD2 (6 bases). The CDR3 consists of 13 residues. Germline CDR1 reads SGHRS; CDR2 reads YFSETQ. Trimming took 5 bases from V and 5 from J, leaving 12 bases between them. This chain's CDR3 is CASSREQRDTQYF. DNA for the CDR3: TGCGCCAGCAGTCGGGAGCAGAGAGATACGCAGTATTTT.

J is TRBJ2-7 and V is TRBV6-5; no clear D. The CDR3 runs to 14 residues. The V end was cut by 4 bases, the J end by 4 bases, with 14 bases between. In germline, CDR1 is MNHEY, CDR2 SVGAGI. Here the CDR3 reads CASSSVQVQYEQYF. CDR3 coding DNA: TGTGCCAGCAGTTCAGTGCAGGTCCAATACGAGCAGTACTTC.

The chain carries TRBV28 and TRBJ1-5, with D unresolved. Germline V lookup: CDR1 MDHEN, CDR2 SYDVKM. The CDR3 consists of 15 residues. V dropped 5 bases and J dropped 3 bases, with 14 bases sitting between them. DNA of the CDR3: TGTGCCAGCAGTCTGGGCGCGGGCATCAATCAGCCCCAGCATTTT. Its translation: CASSLGAGINQPQHF. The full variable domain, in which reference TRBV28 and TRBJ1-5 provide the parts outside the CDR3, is DVKVTQSSRYLVKRTGEKVFLECVQDMDHENMFWYRQDPGLGLRLIYFSYDVKMKEKGDIPEGYSVSREKKERFSLILESASTNQTSMYLCASSLGAGINQPQHFGDGTRLSIL.

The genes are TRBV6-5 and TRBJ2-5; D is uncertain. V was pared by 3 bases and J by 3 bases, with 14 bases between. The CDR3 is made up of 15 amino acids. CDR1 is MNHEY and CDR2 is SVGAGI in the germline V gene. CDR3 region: CASSYRTRREETQYF. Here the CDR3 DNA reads TGTGCCAGCAGTTATCGGACGAGAAGGGAAGAGACCCAGTACTTC.

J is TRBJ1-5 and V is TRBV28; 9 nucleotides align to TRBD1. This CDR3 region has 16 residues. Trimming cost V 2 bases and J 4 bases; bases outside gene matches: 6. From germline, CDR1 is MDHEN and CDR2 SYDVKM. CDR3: CASSLSPGQGNQPQHF. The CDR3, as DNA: TGTGCCAGCAGTTTAAGTCCGGGACAGGGTAATCAGCCCCAGCATTTT.

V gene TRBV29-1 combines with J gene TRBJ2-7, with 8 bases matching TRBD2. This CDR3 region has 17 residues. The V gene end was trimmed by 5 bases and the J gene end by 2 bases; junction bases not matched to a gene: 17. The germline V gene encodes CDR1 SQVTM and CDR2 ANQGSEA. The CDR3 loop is CSVPAPPRGGRPYEQYF. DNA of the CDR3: TGCAGCGTTCCAGCCCCCCCCAGGGGCGGGAGGCCCTACGAGCAGTACTTC.

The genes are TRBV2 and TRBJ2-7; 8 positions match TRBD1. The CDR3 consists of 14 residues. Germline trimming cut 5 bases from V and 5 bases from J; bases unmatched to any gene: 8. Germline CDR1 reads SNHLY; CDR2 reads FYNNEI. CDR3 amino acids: CASSYLAGGNEQYF. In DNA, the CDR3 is TGTGCCAGCAGTTACCTCGCAGGGGGCAACGAGCAGTACTTC. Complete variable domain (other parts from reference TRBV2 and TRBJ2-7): EPEVTQTPSHQVTQMGQEVILRCVPISNHLYFYWYRQILGQKVEFLVSFYNNEISEKSEIFDDQFSVERPDGSNFTLKIRSTKLEDSAMYFCASSYLAGGNEQYFGPGTRLTVT.

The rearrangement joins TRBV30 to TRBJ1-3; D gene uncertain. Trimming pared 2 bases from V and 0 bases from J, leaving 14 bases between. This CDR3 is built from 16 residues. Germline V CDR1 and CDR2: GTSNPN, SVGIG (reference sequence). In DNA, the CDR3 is TGTGCCTGGAGTTCCTGGTGGGCCAACTCTGGAAACACCATATATTTT. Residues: CAWSSWWANSGNTIYF.

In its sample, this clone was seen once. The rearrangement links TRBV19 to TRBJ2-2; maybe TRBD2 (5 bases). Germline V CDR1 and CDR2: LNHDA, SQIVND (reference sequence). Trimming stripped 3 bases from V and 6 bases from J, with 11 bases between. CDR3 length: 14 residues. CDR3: CASSMWERSGELFF. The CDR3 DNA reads TGTGCCAGTAGTATGTGGGAGAGGTCCGGGGAGCTGTTTTTT.

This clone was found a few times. Here the CDR3 DNA reads TGTGCCAGCAGTCTAAGGGCAGTCTCCTATAATTCACCCCTCCACTTT. Translated: CASSLRAVSYNSPLHF. The genes are TRBV27 and TRBJ1-6; D gene unclear. Looked up from germline, CDR1 is MNHEY and CDR2 is SMNVEV (reference sequence). Between the trimmed V and J ends, which lost 5 bases and 0 bases, there was a span of 11 bases. This CDR3 is 16 amino acids long.

The CDR3 protein is CASRPENQPQHF. DNA for the CDR3: TGTGCCAGCAGGCCGGAAAATCAGCCCCAGCATTTT. V is TRBV28 and J is TRBJ1-5; D uncertain. This CDR3 contains 12 residues. The germline V gene has CDR1 MDHEN and CDR2 SYDVKM. Between the trimmed V and J ends, which lost 6 bases and 4 bases, there was a span of 7 bases.

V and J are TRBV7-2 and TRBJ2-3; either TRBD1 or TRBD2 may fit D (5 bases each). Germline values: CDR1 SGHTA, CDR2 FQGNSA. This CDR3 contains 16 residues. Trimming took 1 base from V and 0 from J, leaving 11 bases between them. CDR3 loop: CASSLGGSTSTDTQYF. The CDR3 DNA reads TGTGCCAGCAGCTTAGGGGGGAGTACTAGCACAGATACGCAGTATTTT.